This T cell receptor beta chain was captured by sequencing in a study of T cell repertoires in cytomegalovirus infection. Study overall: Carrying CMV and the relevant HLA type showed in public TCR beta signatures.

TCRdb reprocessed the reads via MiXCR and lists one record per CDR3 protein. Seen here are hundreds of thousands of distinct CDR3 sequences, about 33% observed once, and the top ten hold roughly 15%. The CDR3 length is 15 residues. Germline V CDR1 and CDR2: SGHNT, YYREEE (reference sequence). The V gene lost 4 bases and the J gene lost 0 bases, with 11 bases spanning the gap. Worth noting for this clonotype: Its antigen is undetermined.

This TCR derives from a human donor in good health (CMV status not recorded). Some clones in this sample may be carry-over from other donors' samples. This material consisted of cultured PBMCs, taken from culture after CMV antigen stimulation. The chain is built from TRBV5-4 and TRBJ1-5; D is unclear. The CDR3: CASSLGVGSNQPQHF. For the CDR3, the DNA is TGTGCCAGCAGCCTGGGCGTGGGTAGCAATCAGCCCCAGCATTTT. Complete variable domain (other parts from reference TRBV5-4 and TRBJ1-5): ETGVTQSPTHLIKTRGQQVTLRCSSQSGHNTVSWYQQALGQGPQFIFQYYREEENGRGNFPPRFSGLQFPNYSSELNVNALELDDSALYLCASSLGVGSNQPQHFGDGTRLSIL.